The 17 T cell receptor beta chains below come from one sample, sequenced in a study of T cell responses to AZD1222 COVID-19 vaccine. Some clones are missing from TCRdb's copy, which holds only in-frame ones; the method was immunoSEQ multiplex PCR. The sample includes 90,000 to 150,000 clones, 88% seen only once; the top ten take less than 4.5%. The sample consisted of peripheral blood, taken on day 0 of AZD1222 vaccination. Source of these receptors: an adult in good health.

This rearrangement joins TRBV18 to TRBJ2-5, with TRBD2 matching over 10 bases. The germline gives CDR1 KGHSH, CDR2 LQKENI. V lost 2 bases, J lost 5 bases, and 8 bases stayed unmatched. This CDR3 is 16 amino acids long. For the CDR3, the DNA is TGTGCCAGCTCACCATTAGCGGGGGGCCGGGAGGAGACCCAGTACTTC. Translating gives CASSPLAGGREETQYF.

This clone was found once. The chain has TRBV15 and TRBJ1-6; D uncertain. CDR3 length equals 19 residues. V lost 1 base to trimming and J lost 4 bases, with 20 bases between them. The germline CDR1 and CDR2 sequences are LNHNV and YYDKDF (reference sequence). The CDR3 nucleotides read TGTGCCACCAGCAGAGTTGAGGCAGCCTCAACATTTTATAATTCACCCCTCCACTTT. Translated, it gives CATSRVEAASTFYNSPLHF.

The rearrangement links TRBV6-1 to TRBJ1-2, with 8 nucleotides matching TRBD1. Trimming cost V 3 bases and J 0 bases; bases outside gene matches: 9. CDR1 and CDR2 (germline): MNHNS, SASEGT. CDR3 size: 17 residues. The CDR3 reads CASSDFGTGRTNYGYTF. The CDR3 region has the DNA TGTGCCAGCAGTGATTTTGGGACAGGACGGACTAACTATGGCTACACCTTC.

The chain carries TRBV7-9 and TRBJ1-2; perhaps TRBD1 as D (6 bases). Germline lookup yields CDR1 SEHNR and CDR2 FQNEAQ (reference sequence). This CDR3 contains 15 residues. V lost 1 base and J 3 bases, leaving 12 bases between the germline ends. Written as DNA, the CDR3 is TGTGCCAGCAGCTTAGAACAGGGTGCTGACTATGGCTACACCTTC. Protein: CASSLEQGADYGYTF.

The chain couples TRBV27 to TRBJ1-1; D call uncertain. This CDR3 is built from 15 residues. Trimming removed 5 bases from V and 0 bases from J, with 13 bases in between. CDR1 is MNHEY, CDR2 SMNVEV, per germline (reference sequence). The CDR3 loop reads CASSLFPSLNTEAFF. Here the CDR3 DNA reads TGTGCCAGCAGTCTATTCCCTTCCTTGAACACTGAAGCTTTCTTT.

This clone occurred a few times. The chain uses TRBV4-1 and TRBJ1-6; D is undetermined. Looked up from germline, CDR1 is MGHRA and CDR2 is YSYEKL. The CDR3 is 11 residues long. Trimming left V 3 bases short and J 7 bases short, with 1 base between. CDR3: CASSQNSPLHF. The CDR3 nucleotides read TGCGCCAGCAGCCAGAATTCACCCCTCCACTTT.

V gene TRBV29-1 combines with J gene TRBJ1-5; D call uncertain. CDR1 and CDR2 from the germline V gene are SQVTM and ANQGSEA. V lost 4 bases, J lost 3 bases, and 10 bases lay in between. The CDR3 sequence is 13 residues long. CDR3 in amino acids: CSVGFSLNQPQHF. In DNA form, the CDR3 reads TGCAGCGTTGGGTTCAGCCTCAATCAGCCCCAGCATTTT.

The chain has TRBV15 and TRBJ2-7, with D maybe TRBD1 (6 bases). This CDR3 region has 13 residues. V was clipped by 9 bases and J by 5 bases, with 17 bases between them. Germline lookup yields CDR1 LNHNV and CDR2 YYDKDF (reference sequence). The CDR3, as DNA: TGTGCCACGGCCCTACAACAGGGCCACGAGCAGTACTTC. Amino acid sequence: CATALQQGHEQYF.

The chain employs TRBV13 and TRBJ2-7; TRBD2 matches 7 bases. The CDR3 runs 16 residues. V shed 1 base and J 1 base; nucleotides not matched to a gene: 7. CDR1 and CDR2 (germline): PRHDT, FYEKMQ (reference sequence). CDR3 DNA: TGTGCCAGCAGCTTAGAGGCTAGCGGCCTTTCCTACGAGCAGTACTTC. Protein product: CASSLEASGLSYEQYF.

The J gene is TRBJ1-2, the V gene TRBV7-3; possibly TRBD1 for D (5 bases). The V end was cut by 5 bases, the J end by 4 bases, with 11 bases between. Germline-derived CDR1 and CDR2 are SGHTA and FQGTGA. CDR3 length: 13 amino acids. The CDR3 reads CASSGEGSYGYTF. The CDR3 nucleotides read TGTGCCAGCAGCGGGGAGGGGAGCTATGGCTACACCTTC.

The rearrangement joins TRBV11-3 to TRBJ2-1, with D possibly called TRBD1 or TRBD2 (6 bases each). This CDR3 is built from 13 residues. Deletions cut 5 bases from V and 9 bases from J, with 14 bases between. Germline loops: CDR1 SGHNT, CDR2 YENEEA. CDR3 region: CASSPTGASEQFF. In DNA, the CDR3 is TGTGCCAGCAGCCCGACGGGGGCGAGTGAGCAGTTCTTC.

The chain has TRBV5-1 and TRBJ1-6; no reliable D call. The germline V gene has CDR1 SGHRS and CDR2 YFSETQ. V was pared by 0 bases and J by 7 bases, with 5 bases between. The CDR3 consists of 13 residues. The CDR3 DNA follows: TGCGCCAGCAGCTTGGGTGACAATTCACCCCTCCACTTT. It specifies CASSLGDNSPLHF.

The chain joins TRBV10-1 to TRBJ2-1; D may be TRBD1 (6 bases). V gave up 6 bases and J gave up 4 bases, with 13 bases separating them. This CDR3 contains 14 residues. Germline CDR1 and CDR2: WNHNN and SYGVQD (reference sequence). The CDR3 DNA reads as TGCGCCAGCAGCACCGGGACAACATACAATGAGCAGTTCTTC. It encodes CASSTGTTYNEQFF.

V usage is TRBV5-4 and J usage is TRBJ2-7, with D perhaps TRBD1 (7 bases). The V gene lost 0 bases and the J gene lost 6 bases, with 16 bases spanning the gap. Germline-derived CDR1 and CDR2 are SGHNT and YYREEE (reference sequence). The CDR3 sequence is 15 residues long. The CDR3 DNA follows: TGTGCCAGCAGCTTGGGGGCGGCAGGGGGAGGCGAGCAGTACTTC. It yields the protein CASSLGAAGGGEQYF.

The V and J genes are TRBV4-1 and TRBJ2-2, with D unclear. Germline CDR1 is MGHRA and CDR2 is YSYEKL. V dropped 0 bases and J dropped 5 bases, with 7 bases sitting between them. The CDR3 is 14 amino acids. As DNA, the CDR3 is TGCGCCAGCAGCCAAGACAGGTTAACCGGGGAGCTGTTTTTT. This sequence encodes CASSQDRLTGELFF.

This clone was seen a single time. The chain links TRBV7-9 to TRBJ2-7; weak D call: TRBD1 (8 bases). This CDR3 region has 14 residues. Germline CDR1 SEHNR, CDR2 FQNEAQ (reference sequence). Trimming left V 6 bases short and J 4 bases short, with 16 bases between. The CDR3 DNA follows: TGTGCCAGCAGTCTTACAGGGGGAGGGTACGAGCAGTACTTC. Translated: CASSLTGGGYEQYF.

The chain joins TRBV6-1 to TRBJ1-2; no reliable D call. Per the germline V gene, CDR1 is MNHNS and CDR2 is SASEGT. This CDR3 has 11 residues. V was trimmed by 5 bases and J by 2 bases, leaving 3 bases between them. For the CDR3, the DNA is TGTGCCAGCAGTCTCAACTATGGCTACACCTTC. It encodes CASSLNYGYTF.